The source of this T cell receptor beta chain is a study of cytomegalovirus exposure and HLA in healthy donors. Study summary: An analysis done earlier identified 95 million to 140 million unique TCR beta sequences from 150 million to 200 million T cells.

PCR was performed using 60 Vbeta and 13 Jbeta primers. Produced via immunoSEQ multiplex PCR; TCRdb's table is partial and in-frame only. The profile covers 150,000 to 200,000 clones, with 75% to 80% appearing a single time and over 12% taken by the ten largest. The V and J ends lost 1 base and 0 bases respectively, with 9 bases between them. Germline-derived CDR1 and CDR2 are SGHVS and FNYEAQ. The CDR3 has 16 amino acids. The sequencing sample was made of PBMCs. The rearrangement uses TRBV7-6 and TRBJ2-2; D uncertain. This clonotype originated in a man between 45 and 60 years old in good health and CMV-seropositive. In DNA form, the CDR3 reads TGTGCCAGCAGCTTAGGCGTAACCGCGAACACCGGGGAGCTGTTTTTT. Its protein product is CASSLGVTANTGELFF.